The next 28 T cell receptor beta chains were all read from a single sample in a study of blood T cell repertoires in COVID-19. Sequencing used immunoSEQ multiplex PCR; TCRdb keeps in-frame clones, though not all of them. In the table there are around 200,000 clones, around 85% of which are singletons. The sample taken for sequencing was peripheral blood. The receptors derive from a man between 25 and 39 years old with acute or convalescent COVID-19.

V and J are TRBV5-6 and TRBJ1-6; 9 bases align to TRBD1. Losses at the gene ends were 9 bases for V and 9 bases for J; bases not matched to a gene: 13. The CDR3 totals 15 residues. Germline V gene lookup returns CDR1 SGHDT and CDR2 YYEEEE. CDR3 DNA sequence: TGTGCCACCTCAATAAGGGGACAGGGTAGTTCACCCCTCCACTTT. Translation gives CATSIRGQGSSPLHF.

The genes are TRBV6-2 or TRBV6-3 and TRBJ2-3; tentatively, D is TRBD2 (5 bases). The germline gives CDR1 MNHEY, CDR2 SVGEGT. The length of the CDR3 is 13 residues. V was cut by 5 bases and J by 3 bases, with 9 bases left in between. The CDR3 DNA reads TGTGCCAGCAGTATCGGGGAGACAGATACGCAGTATTTT. It yields the protein CASSIGETDTQYF.

The V call is TRBV30, the J call TRBJ1-1, with D uncertain. With 3 bases removed from V and 7 bases from J, the gap between germline ends came to 24 bases. The germline V gene has CDR1 GTSNPN and CDR2 SVGIG (reference sequence). The CDR3 contains 16 residues. CDR3 protein: CAWRALGWGGVHEAFF. The CDR3 nucleotides read TGTGCCTGGAGGGCCCTAGGTTGGGGAGGTGTTCATGAAGCTTTCTTT.

The rearrangement uses TRBV7-2 and TRBJ2-2; the match to TRBD2 covers 10 bases. The CDR3 contains 18 residues. Per the germline V gene, CDR1 is SGHTA and CDR2 is FQGNSA. J was trimmed by 1 base and V by 2 bases; bases with no gene match: 7. The DNA for the CDR3 is TGTGCCAGCAGCTTACAGGGACTAGCGCGGAAGAACACCGGGGAGCTGTTTTTT. This gives the protein CASSLQGLARKNTGELFF.

This clone was counted once. The chain links TRBV2 to TRBJ2-3, with a weak D call TRBD1 (5 bases). The CDR3 is 12 residues long. CDR1 is SNHLY and CDR2 is FYNNEI in the germline V gene. V dropped 5 bases and J dropped 3 bases, with 6 bases sitting between them. CDR3 in amino acids: CASSQGTDTQYF. The CDR3 DNA sequence: TGTGCCAGCAGTCAGGGAACAGATACGCAGTATTTT.

The genes are TRBV27 and TRBJ2-6, with no clear D. The V end lost 7 bases, the J end lost 4 bases, and 8 bases lay between the germline ends. Germline V gives CDR1 MNHEY, CDR2 SMNVEV (reference sequence). CDR3 length equals 13 residues. This CDR3 is CASKAGGANVLTF. The CDR3, as DNA: TGTGCCAGCAAAGCCGGGGGGGCCAACGTCCTGACTTTC.

The CDR3 coding sequence is TGTGCCAGCAGTGTGGGCAGTTACGAGCAGTACTTC. Residues: CASSVGSYEQYF. The chain has TRBV2 and TRBJ2-7, with D unresolved. In germline, CDR1 is SNHLY, CDR2 FYNNEI. The V end lost 4 bases, the J end lost 4 bases, and 8 bases lay between the germline ends. This CDR3 region has 12 residues.

The V call is TRBV6-5, the J call TRBJ1-6; 9 bases are shared with TRBD1. The CDR3 sequence is 14 residues long. Looked up from germline, CDR1 is MNHEY and CDR2 is SVGAGI. The V segment lost 6 bases and the J segment 7 bases; nucleotides outside the gene matches: 4. CDR3 DNA sequence: TGTGCCAGCAGACAGGGGGCTCTGAATTCACCCCTCCACTTT. This encodes CASRQGALNSPLHF.

The genes are TRBV7-3 and TRBJ2-2; 8 bases are a match to TRBD1. V lost 8 bases to trimming and J lost 5 bases; unmatched junction nucleotides: 4. This CDR3 is built from 13 residues. Germline CDR1 reads SGHTA; CDR2 reads FQGTGA. DNA of the CDR3: TGTGCCAGCCGGGACAGGAGGACCGGGGAGCTGTTTTTT. Translating it yields CASRDRRTGELFF.

The chain recombines TRBV24-1 with TRBJ2-5; 7 positions agree with TRBD1. From germline, CDR1 is KGHDR and CDR2 SFDVKD. CDR3 length: 14 residues. V shed 5 bases, J shed 1 base, and the junction held 3 bases outside the gene matches. The CDR3 here is CATSGTGPQETQYF. The CDR3 nucleotides are TGTGCCACCAGTGGGACAGGTCCCCAAGAGACCCAGTACTTC.

The rearrangement uses TRBV7-2 and TRBJ2-7; D remains ambiguous. Per the germline V gene, CDR1 is SGHTA and CDR2 is FQGNSA. V was clipped by 3 bases and J by 0 bases, with 12 bases between them. The CDR3 loop spans 15 amino acids. The CDR3 bases are TGTGCCAGCAGCTTGCCGAGTACGGGCTCCTACGAGCAGTACTTC. Protein sequence: CASSLPSTGSYEQYF.

The J gene is TRBJ1-4, the V gene TRBV7-8, with TRBD1 matching 7 bases. With 0 bases clipped from V and 4 bases from J, the junction kept 5 bases outside the gene matches. The CDR3 loop spans 16 amino acids. The germline V gene encodes CDR1 SGHVS and CDR2 FQNEAQ. The CDR3 sequence is CASSLAIWDSNEKLFF. DNA of the CDR3: TGTGCCAGCAGCTTAGCGATTTGGGACAGTAATGAAAAACTGTTTTTT. Supplemented by reference TRBV7-8 and TRBJ1-4, the full variable domain reads GAGVSQSPRYKVAKRGQDVALRCDPISGHVSLFWYQQALGQGPEFLTYFQNEAQLDKSGLPSDRFFAERPEGSVSTLKIQRTQQEDSAVYLCASSLAIWDSNEKLFFGSGTQLSVL.

The V and J genes are TRBV6-1 and TRBJ1-5; 9 nucleotides line up with TRBD1. There are 16 residues in the CDR3. Germline CDR1 and CDR2: MNHNS and SASEGT. V shed 4 bases and J 7 bases; nucleotides not matched to a gene: 11. The CDR3 region has the DNA TGTGCCAGCAGTGGAGATGGGACAGGGACGCGACAGCCCCAGCATTTT. This encodes CASSGDGTGTRQPQHF.

This clone came up a few times. The CDR3 nucleotides are TGCGCCAGCAGCGTCCGGGACAGGAGAGGTTATGGCTACACCTTC. Its translation is CASSVRDRRGYGYTF. The V and J genes are TRBV5-1 and TRBJ1-2, with 8 nucleotides matching TRBD1. After removal of 4 bases from V and 5 bases from J, the junction contained 10 bases not matched to a gene. The germline V gene encodes CDR1 SGHRS and CDR2 YFSETQ. The CDR3 length is 15 residues.

The V call is TRBV28, the J call TRBJ2-5; TRBD1 matches 10 bases. Germline V gives CDR1 MDHEN, CDR2 SYDVKM. The CDR3 runs 20 residues. J lost 1 base, V lost 5 bases, and 19 bases had no gene match. CDR3 in amino acids: CASSPFRDRGVLAGQETQYF. The CDR3 nucleotides read TGTGCCAGCAGTCCTTTCCGGGACAGGGGTGTCTTAGCGGGCCAAGAGACCCAGTACTTC.

The V call is TRBV30, the J call TRBJ1-1; D is uncertain. CDR1 is GTSNPN, CDR2 SVGIG, per germline (reference sequence). The ends were cut back, 2 bases at V and 0 bases at J, with 7 bases in the middle. The CDR3 has 13 residues. The CDR3 is CAWSKQLNTEAFF. The CDR3 DNA is TGTGCCTGGAGTAAACAGCTGAACACTGAAGCTTTCTTT.

V and J are TRBV11-2 and TRBJ1-5; D may be TRBD1 (6 bases). V was cut by 2 bases and J by 2 bases, with 10 bases left in between. Germline-derived CDR1 and CDR2 are SGHAT and FQNNGV. The CDR3 is made up of 15 amino acids. The CDR3 DNA follows: TGTGCCAGCAGCTTATATCGACAGGGCAATCAGCCCCAGCATTTT. This sequence encodes CASSLYRQGNQPQHF.

The chain recombines TRBV7-3 with TRBJ2-1, with D perhaps matching TRBD1 (6 bases). The CDR3 length is 15 residues. The germline V and J ends were trimmed by 6 bases and 6 bases, with 18 bases remaining between them. Per germline, CDR1 SGHTA and CDR2 FQGTGA. CDR3 loop: CASSFPFVQGNEQFF. Written as DNA, the CDR3 is TGTGCCAGCAGTTTTCCCTTTGTACAGGGCAATGAGCAGTTCTTC.

V is TRBV10-3 and J is TRBJ2-3, with D tentatively TRBD1 (5 bases). With 0 bases removed from V and 8 bases from J, the gap between germline ends came to 6 bases. CDR3 length: 12 residues. The germline gives CDR1 ENHRY, CDR2 SYGVKD. The CDR3 DNA is TGTGCCATCAGTGAGTCTGGGGCTACGCAGTATTTT. Encoded protein: CAISESGATQYF.

As regards this clone: This could be a read error, since a much larger clone is one nucleotide away. The V gene is TRBV14, the J gene TRBJ2-2; unclear D gene. Trimming stripped 4 bases from V and 7 bases from J, with 7 bases between. The CDR3 runs to 12 residues. CDR1 and CDR2 (germline): SGHDN, FVKESK. This chain's CDR3 is CASSPLSGELFF. For the CDR3, the DNA is TGTGCCAGCAGCCCCCTCAGCGGGGAGCTGTTTTTT.

This sequence joins TRBV5-1 and TRBJ2-1; TRBD2 matches 13 bases. V gave up 4 bases and J gave up 9 bases; unmatched junction bases: 7. The CDR3 loop spans 15 amino acids. Germline lookup yields CDR1 SGHRS and CDR2 YFSETQ. The CDR3 is CASSPLTSGGSEQFF. CDR3 DNA sequence: TGCGCCAGCAGCCCTTTGACTAGCGGGGGGTCTGAGCAGTTCTTC.

This chain connects TRBV19 to TRBJ2-3; 8 nucleotides match TRBD1. The J segment lost 8 bases and the V segment lost 4 bases, leaving 11 bases of the junction unmatched. The germline V gene has CDR1 LNHDA and CDR2 SQIVND (reference sequence). The CDR3 contains 15 residues. The CDR3 sequence: CASSTYGQGRGTQYF. CDR3 coding DNA: TGTGCCAGTAGTACCTACGGACAGGGACGGGGTACGCAGTATTTT.

This clone came up a few times. The chain recombines TRBV5-1 with TRBJ1-4, with D perhaps TRBD1 (5 bases). The CDR3 is made up of 15 amino acids. Germline V gene lookup returns CDR1 SGHRS and CDR2 YFSETQ. Between the trimmed V and J ends, which lost 3 bases and 0 bases, there was a span of 9 bases. CDR3 DNA sequence: TGCGCCAGCAGCTCTCCGGGGGCAACTAATGAAAAACTGTTTTTT. As protein: CASSSPGATNEKLFF.

J is TRBJ1-2 and V is TRBV7-9; D may be TRBD1 (6 bases). V was trimmed by 4 bases and J by 4 bases, leaving 13 bases between them. The CDR3 contains 14 residues. In germline, CDR1 is SEHNR, CDR2 FQNEAQ (reference sequence). The CDR3 DNA is TGTGCCAGCAGCTCTCGACAGGACCTCTATGGCTACACCTTC. Its translation: CASSSRQDLYGYTF.

The rearrangement uses TRBV6-6 and TRBJ2-7; perhaps TRBD2 as D (5 bases). The germline V gene has CDR1 MNHNY and CDR2 SVGAGI (reference sequence). Trimming removed 0 bases at V and 9 bases at J, with 15 bases between. The CDR3 sequence is 14 residues long. CDR3 bases: TGTGCCAGCAGTTACTCGAGGGTAACTACCGGGCAGTACTTC. Translated: CASSYSRVTTGQYF.

The chain is built from TRBV19 and TRBJ2-7; 9 nucleotides agree with TRBD1. The V gene end was trimmed by 4 bases and the J gene end by 2 bases; junction bases not matched to a gene: 24. The CDR3 spans 21 residues. From germline, CDR1 is LNHDA and CDR2 SQIVND (reference sequence). The CDR3 DNA follows: TGTGCCAGTAGTAGCATCGTAAACAGGGGGCTTTACGATATCGGCGCCTACGAGCAGTACTTC. This translates into CASSSIVNRGLYDIGAYEQYF.

The rearrangement uses TRBV5-1 and TRBJ1-5; maybe TRBD1 (6 bases). Trimming took 2 bases from V and 8 from J, leaving 11 bases between them. This CDR3 region has 13 residues. CDR1 and CDR2 (germline): SGHRS, YFSETQ. In nucleotides, the CDR3 is TGCGCCAGCAGCTTAGCAGGGGATAAGCCCCAGCATTTT. Its translation: CASSLAGDKPQHF.

The V gene is TRBV7-9, the J gene TRBJ2-2; the match to TRBD2 covers 14 bases. The germline V gene has CDR1 SEHNR and CDR2 FQNEAQ (reference sequence). There are 18 residues in the CDR3. J lost 6 bases, V lost 4 bases, and 10 bases had no gene match. The CDR3 sequence: CASSSPSGLAGAAGELFF. The DNA for the CDR3 is TGTGCCAGCAGCTCCCCCTCGGGACTAGCGGGAGCGGCCGGGGAGCTGTTTTTT.